Listed below are T cell receptor beta chains from one sample, sequenced in a study of blood T cell repertoires in COVID-19. The assay was immunoSEQ multiplex PCR, and TCRdb's table has in-frame clones only and misses some. The table has fewer than 200,000 clones, 85% to 90% seen once; the top ten hold under 15%. Sequencing was done on a sample of peripheral blood. Source of these receptors: a woman in her 70s with COVID-19, enrolled during active disease. The CDR3 runs from the conserved cysteine through the conserved F or W. The D gene is left open where the match is weak. Part of the rows lack a size; the others show once, few, many or a class for expanded clones.

d_gene: .
j_gene: TRBJ2-1
v_gene: TRBV12-3/TRBV12-4
abundance: once
CDR3aa: CASSRREINEQFF
CDR3nt: TGTGCCAGCAGCCGCCGGGAAATCAATGAGCAGTTCTTC

d_gene: TRBD2
j_gene: TRBJ2-1
v_gene: TRBV9
abundance: .
CDR3aa: CASSQRLAGYNEQFF
CDR3nt: TGTGCCAGCAGCCAGCGACTAGCGGGATACAATGAGCAGTTCTTC

d_gene: .
j_gene: TRBJ1-1
v_gene: TRBV19
abundance: .
CDR3aa: CASSHIRGVSNTEAFF
CDR3nt: TGTGCCAGTAGTCATATCAGGGGAGTAAGTAACACTGAAGCTTTCTTT

d_gene: TRBD1
j_gene: TRBJ1-2
v_gene: TRBV11-3
abundance: .
CDR3aa: CASSQGQPSNYGYTF
CDR3nt: TGTGCCAGCAGCCAGGGACAGCCATCTAACTATGGCTACACCTTC

d_gene: TRBD1
j_gene: TRBJ2-7
v_gene: TRBV7-9
abundance: .
CDR3aa: CASSTTGGGYEQYF
CDR3nt: TGTGCCAGCAGCACGACAGGGGGCGGGTACGAGCAGTACTTC

d_gene: TRBD2
j_gene: TRBJ2-1
v_gene: TRBV6-2/TRBV6-3
abundance: .
CDR3aa: CASSPTSFGEQFF
CDR3nt: TGTGCCAGCAGCCCGACTAGCTTCGGTGAGCAGTTCTTC

d_gene: TRBD1
j_gene: TRBJ1-1
v_gene: TRBV5-5
abundance: .
CDR3aa: CASSDRDSNTEAFF
CDR3nt: TGTGCCAGCAGCGACCGGGACAGTAACACTGAAGCTTTCTTT

d_gene: .
j_gene: TRBJ1-3
v_gene: TRBV5-1
abundance: .
CDR3aa: CASSLGQLGNTIYF
CDR3nt: TGCGCCAGCAGCTTGGGACAGTTAGGAAACACCATATATTTT

d_gene: TRBD1
j_gene: TRBJ2-5
v_gene: TRBV30
abundance: .
CDR3aa: CAWSVHPLGQGAIGETQYF
CDR3nt: TGTGCCTGGAGTGTACATCCCCTGGGACAGGGGGCAATTGGAGAGACCCAGTACTTC

d_gene: TRBD1
j_gene: TRBJ2-5
v_gene: TRBV19
abundance: .
CDR3aa: CASRKTGVPETQYF
CDR3nt: TGTGCCAGTAGGAAGACAGGGGTCCCAGAGACCCAGTACTTC

d_gene: .
j_gene: TRBJ1-2
v_gene: TRBV27
abundance: .
CDR3aa: CASSPGQGSYGYTF
CDR3nt: TGTGCCAGCAGCCCTGGTCAGGGCTCCTATGGCTACACCTTC

d_gene: .
j_gene: TRBJ2-7
v_gene: TRBV9
abundance: .
CDR3aa: CASSADSGTPSYEQYF
CDR3nt: TGTGCCAGCAGCGCTGACTCCGGGACTCCCTCCTACGAGCAGTACTTC

d_gene: .
j_gene: TRBJ1-4
v_gene: TRBV10-3
abundance: .
CDR3aa: CAISETWEKLFF
CDR3nt: TGTGCCATCAGTGAGACTTGGGAAAAACTGTTTTTT

d_gene: .
j_gene: TRBJ2-1
v_gene: TRBV29-1
abundance: .
CDR3aa: CSVEDWGRGYNEQFF
CDR3nt: TGCAGCGTTGAAGATTGGGGCAGGGGCTACAATGAGCAGTTCTTC